This T cell receptor (beta chain) comes out of a study of early T cells in non-severe SARS-CoV-2 infection. Overall study context: Sequenced material consisted of bulk RNA (from unsorted whole blood), and chains were unpaired. Findings and limits, study-wide: VDJdb-based annotation leaned toward anti-spike CD8 responses and missed private and CD4 specificities.

The TCR library protocol was used to attach unique molecular identifiers. These identifiers were attached to individual cDNA molecules. TCRdb passed the 5' RACE reads through MiXCR, listing each CDR3 protein once. The top ten clones hold 2% to 2.5% of a sample with some 91,000 distinct CDR3 sequences, about 12% of them seen once. The CDR3 spans 15 residues. CDR1 and CDR2 from the germline V gene are MNHEY and SMNVEV (reference sequence). V lost 4 bases to trimming and J lost 3 bases, with 14 bases between them. This clonotype was recorded at least ten times. What it binds is not known. The TCR originated in an adult who was a healthcare worker with PCR-confirmed SARS-CoV-2 infection or an uninfected control (not recorded which). Sequenced: whole blood. V gene TRBV27 combines with J gene TRBJ2-3; D is unresolved. CDR3 amino acids: CASSSRRLGTDTQYF. The CDR3 DNA reads as TGTGCCAGCAGTTCCCGACGCTTAGGGACAGATACGCAGTATTTT.